One sample yielded the 2 T cell receptor beta chains listed below, sequenced in a study of beta chain features in type 1 diabetes. These receptors have no known antigen. General observations from the study: TCRB CDR3s from Type 1 diabetes patients were moderately but significantly shorter in all four CD4+ subsets.

The authors reverse transcribed all of the isolated RNA, so sequencing captured expressed TCRB transcripts. Method: immunoSEQ multiplex PCR; TCRdb's copy keeps in-frame clones and lacks some. The sample lists 600,000 or so clones; 9.5% to 15% were seen once. Sample: naive CD4+ T cells from blood. The source is a man in his thirties or forties with type 1 diabetes.

The rearrangement uses TRBV7-9 and TRBJ1-4; D unresolved. V shed 5 bases and J shed 0 bases, with 10 bases lying between them. The CDR3 contains 15 residues. Looked up from germline, CDR1 is SEHNR and CDR2 is FQNEAQ (reference sequence). For the CDR3, the DNA is TGTGCCAGCAGCGTCAGAAGAGCAACTAATGAAAAACTGTTTTTT. Its translation is CASSVRRATNEKLFF.

The V gene is TRBV28, the J gene TRBJ1-2; the D is unclear. From germline, CDR1 is MDHEN and CDR2 SYDVKM. Between the trimmed V and J ends, which lost 4 bases and 2 bases, there was a span of 11 bases. The CDR3 is made up of 14 amino acids. CDR3 residues: CASSSRFGNYGYTF. CDR3 DNA sequence: TGTGCCAGCAGTTCAAGGTTTGGGAACTATGGCTACACCTTC.